The entry below describes one T cell receptor beta chain. The target antigen is unknown. The CDR3 extends over 17 amino acids. J lost 1 base, V lost 5 bases, and 7 bases had no gene match. The germline V gene has CDR1 SGHKS and CDR2 YYEKEE (reference sequence). This specimen belongs to a study of T cell responses to AZD1222 COVID-19 vaccine. Study-level results: The study sampled repertoires only after the peak T cell response. The breadth and depth of Spike-specific TCRs increased once two AZD1222 doses had been given. Across the whole spike, CD4 TCRs peaked at regions 160-218 and 743-854.

The data were produced by immunoSEQ multiplex PCR, yet TCRdb's version contains in-frame clones alone and is incomplete. The sample consists of approximately 92,000 clones, about 85% of them appearing once. Sequencing was performed on peripheral blood, taken on day 0 of AZD1222 vaccination. This rearrangement joins TRBV5-5 to TRBJ2-2; TRBD2 matches 11 bases. The clonotype comes from an adult in good health. CDR3 DNA: TGTGCCAGCAGGCCGAGACTAGCGGGGATGAACACCGGGGAGCTGTTTTTT. Translation: CASRPRLAGMNTGELFF.